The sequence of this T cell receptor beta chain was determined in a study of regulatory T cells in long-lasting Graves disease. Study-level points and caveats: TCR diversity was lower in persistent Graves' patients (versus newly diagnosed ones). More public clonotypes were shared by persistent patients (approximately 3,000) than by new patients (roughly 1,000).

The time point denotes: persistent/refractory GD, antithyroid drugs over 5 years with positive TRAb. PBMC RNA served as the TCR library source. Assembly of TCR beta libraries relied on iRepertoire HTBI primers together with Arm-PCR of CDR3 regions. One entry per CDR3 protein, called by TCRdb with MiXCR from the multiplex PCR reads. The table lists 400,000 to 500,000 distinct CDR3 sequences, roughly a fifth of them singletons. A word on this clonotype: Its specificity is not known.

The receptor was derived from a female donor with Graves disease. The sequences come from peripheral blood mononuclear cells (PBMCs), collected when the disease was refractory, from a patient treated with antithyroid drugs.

For the CDR3, the DNA is TGCAGTGCTAGAGTTCCTAACGAGCAGTACTTC. Protein: CSARVPNEQYF. V gene TRBV20-1 combines with J gene TRBJ2-7; no clear D. The CDR3 is 11 residues long. The V and J ends lost 1 base and 5 bases respectively, with 6 bases between them. Germline CDR1 and CDR2: DFQATT and SNEGSKA (reference sequence).